The present TCR beta chain was sequenced within a study of T cell changes during pregnancy in multiple sclerosis. TCRdb keeps only in-frame clones here, not all; method: immunoSEQ multiplex PCR. The table records some 42,000 clones, around nine tenths of them present only once. Germline CDR1 SQVTM, CDR2 ANQGSEA. This CDR3 is 14 amino acids long. Trimming stripped 7 bases from V and 3 bases from J, with 18 bases between. This clone showed up just a few times. Material: CD4+ T cells from peripheral blood mononuclear cells, obtained after pregnancy. The gene calls are TRBV29-1 and TRBJ1-2; D may be TRBD1 (5 bases). This receptor was obtained from a female donor with multiple sclerosis, enrolled in a pregnancy study. DNA of the CDR3: TGCAGCGCCGGGCAGGGATTCCCACACTATGGCTACACCTTC. This translates into CSAGQGFPHYGYTF.